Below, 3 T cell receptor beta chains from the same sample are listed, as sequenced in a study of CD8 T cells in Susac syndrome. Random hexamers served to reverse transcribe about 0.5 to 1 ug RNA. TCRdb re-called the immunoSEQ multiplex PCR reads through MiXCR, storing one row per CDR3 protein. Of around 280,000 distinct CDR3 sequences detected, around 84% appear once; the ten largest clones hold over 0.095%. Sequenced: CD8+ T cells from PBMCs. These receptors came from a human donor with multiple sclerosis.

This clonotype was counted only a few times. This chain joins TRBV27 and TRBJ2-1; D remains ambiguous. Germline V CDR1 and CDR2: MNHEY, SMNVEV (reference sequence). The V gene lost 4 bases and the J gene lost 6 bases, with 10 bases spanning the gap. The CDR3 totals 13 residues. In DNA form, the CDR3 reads TGTGCCAGCAGTTCCAGGACGCGCAATGAGCAGTTCTTC. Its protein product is CASSSRTRNEQFF.

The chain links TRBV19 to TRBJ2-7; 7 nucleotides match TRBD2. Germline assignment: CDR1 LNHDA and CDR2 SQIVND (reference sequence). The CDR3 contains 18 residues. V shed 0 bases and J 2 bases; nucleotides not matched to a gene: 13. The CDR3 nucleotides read TGTGCCAGTAGTATAGACCACCCGGGGGAGGGGCCCCCCTACGAGCAGTACTTC. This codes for CASSIDHPGEGPPYEQYF.

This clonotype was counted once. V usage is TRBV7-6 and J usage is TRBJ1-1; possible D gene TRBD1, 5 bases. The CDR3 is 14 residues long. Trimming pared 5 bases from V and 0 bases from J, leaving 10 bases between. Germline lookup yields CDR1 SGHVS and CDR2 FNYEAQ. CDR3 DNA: TGTGCCAGCAGCCAGGACACTTTGAACACTGAAGCTTTCTTT. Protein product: CASSQDTLNTEAFF.